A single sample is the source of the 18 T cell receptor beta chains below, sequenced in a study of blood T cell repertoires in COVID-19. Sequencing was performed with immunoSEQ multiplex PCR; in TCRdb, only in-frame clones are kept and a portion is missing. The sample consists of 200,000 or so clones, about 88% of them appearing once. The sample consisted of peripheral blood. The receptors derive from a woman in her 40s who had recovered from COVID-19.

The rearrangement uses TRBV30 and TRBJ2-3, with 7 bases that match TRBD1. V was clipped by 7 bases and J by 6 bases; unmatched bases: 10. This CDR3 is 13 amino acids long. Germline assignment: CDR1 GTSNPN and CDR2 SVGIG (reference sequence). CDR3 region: CASLQGDSDTQYF. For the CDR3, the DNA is TGTGCCTCTTTGCAGGGGGATTCCGATACGCAGTATTTT.

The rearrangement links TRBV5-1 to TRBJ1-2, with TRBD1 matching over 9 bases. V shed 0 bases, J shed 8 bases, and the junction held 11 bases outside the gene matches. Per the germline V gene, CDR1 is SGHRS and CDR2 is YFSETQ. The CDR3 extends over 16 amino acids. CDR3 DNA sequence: TGCGCCAGCAGCTTGGAGGGTGTGGGGACAGGGTCCGGCTACACCTTC. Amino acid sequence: CASSLEGVGTGSGYTF.

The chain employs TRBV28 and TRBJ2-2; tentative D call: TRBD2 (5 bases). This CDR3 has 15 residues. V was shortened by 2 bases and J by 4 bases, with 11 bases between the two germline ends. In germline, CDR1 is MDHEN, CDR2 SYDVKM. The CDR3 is CASSLMLAGTGELFF. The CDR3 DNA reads TGTGCCAGCAGTTTAATGCTAGCTGGCACCGGGGAGCTGTTTTTT.

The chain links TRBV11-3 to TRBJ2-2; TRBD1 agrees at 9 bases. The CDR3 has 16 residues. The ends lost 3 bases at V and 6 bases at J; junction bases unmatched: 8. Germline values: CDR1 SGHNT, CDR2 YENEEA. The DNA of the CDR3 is TGTGCCAGCAGCTTCGGGACAGGGACGGGAGCCGGGGAGCTGTTTTTT. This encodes CASSFGTGTGAGELFF.

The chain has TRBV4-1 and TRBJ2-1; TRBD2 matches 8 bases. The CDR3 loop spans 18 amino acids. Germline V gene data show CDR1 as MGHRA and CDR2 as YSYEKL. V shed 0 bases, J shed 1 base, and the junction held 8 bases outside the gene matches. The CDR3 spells CASSQEGGAGGSYNEQFF. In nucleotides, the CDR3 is TGCGCCAGCAGCCAAGAAGGAGGGGCGGGAGGTTCCTACAATGAGCAGTTCTTC.

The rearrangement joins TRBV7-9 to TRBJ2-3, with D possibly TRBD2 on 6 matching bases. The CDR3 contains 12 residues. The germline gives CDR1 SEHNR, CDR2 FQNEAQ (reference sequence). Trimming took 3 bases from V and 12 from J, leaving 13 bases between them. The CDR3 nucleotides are TGTGCCAGCAGCTTGGTTCCGCGGGAACAGTATTTT. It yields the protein CASSLVPREQYF.

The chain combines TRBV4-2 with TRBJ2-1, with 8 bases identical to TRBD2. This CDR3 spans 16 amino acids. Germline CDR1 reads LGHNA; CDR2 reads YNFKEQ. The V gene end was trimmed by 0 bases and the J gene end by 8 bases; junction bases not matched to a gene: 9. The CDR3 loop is CASSQDGSGSSDEQFF. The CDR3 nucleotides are TGTGCCAGCAGCCAAGATGGGAGCGGGAGTAGCGATGAGCAGTTCTTC.

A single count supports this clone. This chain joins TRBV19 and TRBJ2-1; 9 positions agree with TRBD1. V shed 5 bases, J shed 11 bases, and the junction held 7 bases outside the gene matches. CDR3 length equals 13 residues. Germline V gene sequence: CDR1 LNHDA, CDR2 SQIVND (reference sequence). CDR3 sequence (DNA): TGTGCCAGTAGTGGAGGGACAGGGACGAAGCAGTTCTTC. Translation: CASSGGTGTKQFF.

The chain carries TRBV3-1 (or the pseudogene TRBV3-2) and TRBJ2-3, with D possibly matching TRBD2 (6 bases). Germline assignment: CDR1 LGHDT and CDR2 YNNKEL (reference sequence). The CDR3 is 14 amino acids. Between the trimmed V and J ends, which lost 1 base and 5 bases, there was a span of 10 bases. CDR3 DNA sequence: TGTGCCAGCAGCCAAGTTGCGGGAATAGATACGCAGTATTTT. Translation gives CASSQVAGIDTQYF.

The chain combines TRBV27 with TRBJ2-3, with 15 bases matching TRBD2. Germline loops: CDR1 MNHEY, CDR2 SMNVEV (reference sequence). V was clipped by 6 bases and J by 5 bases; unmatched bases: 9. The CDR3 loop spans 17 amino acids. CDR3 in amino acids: CASRTVGTSGRLDTQYF. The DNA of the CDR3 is TGTGCCAGCAGAACGGTGGGGACTAGCGGGAGGTTAGATACGCAGTATTTT.

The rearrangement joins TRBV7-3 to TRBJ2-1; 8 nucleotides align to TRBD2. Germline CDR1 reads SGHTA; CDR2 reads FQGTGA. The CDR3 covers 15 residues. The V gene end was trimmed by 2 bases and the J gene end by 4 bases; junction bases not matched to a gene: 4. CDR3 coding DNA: TGTGCCAGCAGCTTAGAACTAGCGGAATACAATGAGCAGTTCTTC. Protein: CASSLELAEYNEQFF.

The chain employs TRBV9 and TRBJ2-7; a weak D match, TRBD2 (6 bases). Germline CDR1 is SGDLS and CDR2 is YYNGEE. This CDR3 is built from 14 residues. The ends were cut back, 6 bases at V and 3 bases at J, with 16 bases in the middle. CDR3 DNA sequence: TGTGCCAGCACCCCCGGGACTCAAAACTACGAGCAGTACTTC. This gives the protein CASTPGTQNYEQYF.

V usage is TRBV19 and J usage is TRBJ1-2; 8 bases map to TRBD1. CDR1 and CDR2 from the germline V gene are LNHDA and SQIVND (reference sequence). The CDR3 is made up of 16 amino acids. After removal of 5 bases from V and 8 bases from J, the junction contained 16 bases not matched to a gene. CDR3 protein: CASSGGQGALPRGYTF. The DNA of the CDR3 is TGTGCCAGTAGTGGAGGGCAGGGGGCCCTTCCGCGGGGCTACACCTTC.

The CDR3 reads CASSLGQANEKLFF. CDR3 coding DNA: TGTGCCAGCAGCTTAGGACAGGCTAATGAAAAACTGTTTTTT. The chain links TRBV5-8 to TRBJ1-4; 7 bases fit TRBD1. The CDR3 is 14 residues long. Germline V gives CDR1 SGHTS, CDR2 YDEGEE. The J segment lost 3 bases and the V segment lost 2 bases, leaving 1 base of the junction unmatched.

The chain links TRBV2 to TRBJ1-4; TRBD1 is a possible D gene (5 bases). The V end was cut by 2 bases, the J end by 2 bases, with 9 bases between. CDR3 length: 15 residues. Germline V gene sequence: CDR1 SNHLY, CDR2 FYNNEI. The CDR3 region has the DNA TGTGCCAGCAGTGAACGGAGGGACACTAATGAAAAACTGTTTTTT. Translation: CASSERRDTNEKLFF. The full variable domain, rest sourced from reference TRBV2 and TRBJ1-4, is EPEVTQTPSHQVTQMGQEVILRCVPISNHLYFYWYRQILGQKVEFLVSFYNNEISEKSEIFDDQFSVERPDGSNFTLKIRSTKLEDSAMYFCASSERRDTNEKLFFGSGTQLSVL.

The CDR3 spells CASSETTGQGFTDTQYF. In DNA, the CDR3 is TGTGCCAGCAGCGAGACCACGGGACAGGGCTTCACAGATACGCAGTATTTT. The gene calls are TRBV9 and TRBJ2-3, with TRBD1 matching over 9 bases. This CDR3 is 17 amino acids long. V was clipped by 3 bases and J by 2 bases; unmatched bases: 10. CDR1 is SGDLS, CDR2 YYNGEE, per germline.

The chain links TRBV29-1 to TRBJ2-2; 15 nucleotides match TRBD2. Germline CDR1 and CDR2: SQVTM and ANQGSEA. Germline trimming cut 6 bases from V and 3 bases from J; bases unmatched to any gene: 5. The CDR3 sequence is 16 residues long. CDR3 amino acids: CSVNGTSGRHTGELFF. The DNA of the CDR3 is TGCAGCGTGAACGGGACTAGCGGGAGGCACACCGGGGAGCTGTTTTTT.

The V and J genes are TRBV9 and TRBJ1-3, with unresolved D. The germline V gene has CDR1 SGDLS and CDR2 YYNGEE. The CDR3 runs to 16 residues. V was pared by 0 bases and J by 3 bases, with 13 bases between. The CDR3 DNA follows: TGTGCCAGCAGCGTAGGGATGGGAGGATTTGGAAACACCATATATTTT. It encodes CASSVGMGGFGNTIYF.